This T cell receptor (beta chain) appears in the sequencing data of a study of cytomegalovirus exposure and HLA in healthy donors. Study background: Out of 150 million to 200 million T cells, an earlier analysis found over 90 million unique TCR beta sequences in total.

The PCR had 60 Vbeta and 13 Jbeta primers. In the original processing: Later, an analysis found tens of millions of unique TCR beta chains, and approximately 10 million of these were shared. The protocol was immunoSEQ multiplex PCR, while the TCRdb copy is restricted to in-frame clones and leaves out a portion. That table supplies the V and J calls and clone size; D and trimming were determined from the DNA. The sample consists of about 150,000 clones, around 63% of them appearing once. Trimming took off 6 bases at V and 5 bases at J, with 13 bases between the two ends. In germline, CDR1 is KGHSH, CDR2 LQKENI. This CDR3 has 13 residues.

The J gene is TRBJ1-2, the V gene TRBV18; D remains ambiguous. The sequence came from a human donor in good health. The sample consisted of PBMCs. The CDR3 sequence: CASSRDGLYGYTF. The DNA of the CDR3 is TGTGCCAGCTCCCGGGATGGGTTGTATGGCTACACCTTC.